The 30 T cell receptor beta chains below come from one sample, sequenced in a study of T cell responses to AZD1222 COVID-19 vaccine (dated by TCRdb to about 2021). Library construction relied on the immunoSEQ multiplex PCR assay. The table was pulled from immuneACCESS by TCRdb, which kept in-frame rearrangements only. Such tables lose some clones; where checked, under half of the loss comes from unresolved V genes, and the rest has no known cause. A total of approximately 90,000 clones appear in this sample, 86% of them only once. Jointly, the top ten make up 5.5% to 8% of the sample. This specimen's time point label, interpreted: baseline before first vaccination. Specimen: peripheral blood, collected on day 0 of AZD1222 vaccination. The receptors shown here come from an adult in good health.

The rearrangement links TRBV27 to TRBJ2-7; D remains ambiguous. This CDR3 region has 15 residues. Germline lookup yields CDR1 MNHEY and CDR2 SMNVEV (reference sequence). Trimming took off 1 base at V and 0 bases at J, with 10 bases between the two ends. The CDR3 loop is CASSLYRASSYEQYF. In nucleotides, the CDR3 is TGTGCCAGCAGTTTATATAGGGCTAGCTCCTACGAGCAGTACTTC.

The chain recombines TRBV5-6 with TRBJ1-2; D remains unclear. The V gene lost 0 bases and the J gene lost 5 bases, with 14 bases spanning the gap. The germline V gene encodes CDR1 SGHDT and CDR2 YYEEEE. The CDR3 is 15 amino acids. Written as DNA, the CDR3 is TGTGCCAGCAGCTTGGGGGGATATGACGGATATGGCTACACCTTC. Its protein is CASSLGGYDGYGYTF.

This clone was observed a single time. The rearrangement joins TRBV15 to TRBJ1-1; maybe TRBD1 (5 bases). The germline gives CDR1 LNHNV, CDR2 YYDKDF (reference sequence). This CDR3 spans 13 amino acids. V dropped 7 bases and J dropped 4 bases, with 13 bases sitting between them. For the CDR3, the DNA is TGTGCCACCATTGGGGGGGTGAGCACTGAAGCTTTCTTT. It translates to CATIGGVSTEAFF.

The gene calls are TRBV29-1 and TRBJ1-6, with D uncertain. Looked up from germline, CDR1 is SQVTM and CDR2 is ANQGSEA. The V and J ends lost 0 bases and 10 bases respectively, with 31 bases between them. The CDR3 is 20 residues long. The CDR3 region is CSVEEDLGVATPPDYSPLHF. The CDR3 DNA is TGCAGCGTTGAAGAAGACCTCGGGGTAGCGACTCCTCCTGACTACTCACCCCTCCACTTT.

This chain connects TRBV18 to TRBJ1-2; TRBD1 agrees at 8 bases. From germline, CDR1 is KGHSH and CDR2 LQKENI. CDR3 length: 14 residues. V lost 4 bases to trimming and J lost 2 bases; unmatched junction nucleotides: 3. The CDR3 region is CASSQDRVNYGYTF. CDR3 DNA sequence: TGTGCCAGCTCACAGGACAGGGTCAACTATGGCTACACCTTC.

This chain's CDR3 is CASSFTAGSTEAFF. CDR3 DNA: TGTGCCAGCAGCTTTACAGCAGGGAGCACTGAAGCTTTCTTT. The genes are TRBV6-2 or TRBV6-3 and TRBJ1-1, with a possible D match to TRBD1 (5 bases). Trimming removed 6 bases from V and 4 bases from J, with 15 bases in between. Germline CDR1 and CDR2: MNHEY and SVGEGT. The CDR3 extends over 14 amino acids.

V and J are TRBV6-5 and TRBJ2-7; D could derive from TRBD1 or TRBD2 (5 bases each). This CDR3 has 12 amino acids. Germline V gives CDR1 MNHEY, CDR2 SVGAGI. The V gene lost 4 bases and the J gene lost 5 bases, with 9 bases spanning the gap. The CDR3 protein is CASSSQGHEQYF. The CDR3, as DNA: TGTGCCAGCAGTTCCCAGGGACACGAGCAGTACTTC.

The CDR3 reads CASSADGLTEAFF. For the CDR3, the DNA is TGTGCCAGCAGCGCGGACGGCTTGACTGAAGCTTTCTTT. The chain joins TRBV7-2 to TRBJ1-1; no clear D gene. CDR3 length: 13 amino acids. Germline values: CDR1 SGHTA, CDR2 FQGNSA. The V end lost 5 bases, the J end lost 5 bases, and 12 bases lay between the germline ends.

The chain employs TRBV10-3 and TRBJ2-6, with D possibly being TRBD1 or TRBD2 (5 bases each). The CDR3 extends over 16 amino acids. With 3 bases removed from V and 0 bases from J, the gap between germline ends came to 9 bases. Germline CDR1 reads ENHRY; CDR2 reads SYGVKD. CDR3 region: CAISEPGRSGANVLTF. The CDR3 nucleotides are TGTGCCATCAGTGAACCGGGACGCTCTGGGGCCAACGTCCTGACTTTC.

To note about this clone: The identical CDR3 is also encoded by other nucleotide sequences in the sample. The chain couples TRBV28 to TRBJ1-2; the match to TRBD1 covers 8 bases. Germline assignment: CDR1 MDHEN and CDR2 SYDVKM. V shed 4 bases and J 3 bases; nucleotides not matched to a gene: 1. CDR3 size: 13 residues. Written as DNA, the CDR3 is TGTGCCAGCAGTTGGGGACAGGACTATGGCTACACCTTC. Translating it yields CASSWGQDYGYTF.

The CDR3 DNA reads TGTGCCAGCAGGGACAGATACGAGCAGTACTTC. Its protein product is CASRDRYEQYF. The V gene is TRBV28, the J gene TRBJ2-7; tentative D call: TRBD1 (6 bases). V lost 6 bases and J lost 4, with 7 bases in between. This CDR3 is 11 amino acids long. Germline CDR1 and CDR2: MDHEN and SYDVKM.

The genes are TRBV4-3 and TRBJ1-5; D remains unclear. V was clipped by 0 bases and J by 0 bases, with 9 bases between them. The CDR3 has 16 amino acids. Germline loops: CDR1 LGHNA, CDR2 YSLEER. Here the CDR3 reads CASSQEYSYSNQPQHF. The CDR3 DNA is TGCGCCAGCAGCCAAGAATACAGCTATAGCAATCAGCCCCAGCATTTT.

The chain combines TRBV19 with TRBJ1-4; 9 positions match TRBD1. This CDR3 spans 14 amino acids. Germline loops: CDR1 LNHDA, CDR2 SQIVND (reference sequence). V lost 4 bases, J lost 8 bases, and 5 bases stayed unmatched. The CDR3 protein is CASSTGQGWEKLFF. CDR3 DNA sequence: TGTGCCAGTAGTACCGGACAGGGGTGGGAAAAACTGTTTTTT.

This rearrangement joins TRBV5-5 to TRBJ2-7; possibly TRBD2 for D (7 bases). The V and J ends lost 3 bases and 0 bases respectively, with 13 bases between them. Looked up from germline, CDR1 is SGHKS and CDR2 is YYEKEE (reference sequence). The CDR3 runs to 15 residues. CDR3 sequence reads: CASSSGGRSSYEQYF. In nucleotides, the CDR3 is TGTGCCAGCAGCTCGGGGGGCAGATCCTCCTACGAGCAGTACTTC.

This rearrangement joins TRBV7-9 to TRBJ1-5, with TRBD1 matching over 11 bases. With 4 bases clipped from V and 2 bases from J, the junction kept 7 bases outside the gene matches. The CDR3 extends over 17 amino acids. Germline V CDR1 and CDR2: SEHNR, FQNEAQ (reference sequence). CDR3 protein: CASSSGQGASGNQPQHF. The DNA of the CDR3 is TGTGCCAGCAGCTCCGGACAGGGGGCGAGCGGCAATCAGCCCCAGCATTTT.

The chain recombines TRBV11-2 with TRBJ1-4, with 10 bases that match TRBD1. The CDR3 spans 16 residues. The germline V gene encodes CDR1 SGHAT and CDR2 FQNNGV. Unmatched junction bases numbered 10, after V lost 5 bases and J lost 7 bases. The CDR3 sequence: CASSASKGQGSEKLFF. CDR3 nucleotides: TGTGCCAGCAGCGCCTCTAAGGGACAGGGGAGTGAAAAACTGTTTTTT.

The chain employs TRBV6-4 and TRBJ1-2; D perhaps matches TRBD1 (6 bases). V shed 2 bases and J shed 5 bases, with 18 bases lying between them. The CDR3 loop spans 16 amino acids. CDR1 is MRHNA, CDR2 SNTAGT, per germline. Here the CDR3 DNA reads TGTGCCAGCAGTGACACCGGGACAAAATCACCTTATGGCTACACCTTC. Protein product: CASSDTGTKSPYGYTF.

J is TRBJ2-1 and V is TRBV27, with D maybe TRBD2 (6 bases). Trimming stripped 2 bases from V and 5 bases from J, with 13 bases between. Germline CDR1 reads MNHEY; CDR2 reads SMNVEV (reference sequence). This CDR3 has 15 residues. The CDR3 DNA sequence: TGTGCCAGCAGTTTAATAGCGGCCATAAACAATGAGCAGTTCTTC. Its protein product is CASSLIAAINNEQFF.

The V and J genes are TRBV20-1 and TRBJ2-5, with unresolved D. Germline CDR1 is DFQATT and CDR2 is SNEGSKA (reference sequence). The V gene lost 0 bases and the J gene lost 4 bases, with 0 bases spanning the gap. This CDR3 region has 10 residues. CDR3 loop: CSAREETQYF. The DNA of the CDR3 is TGCAGTGCTAGAGAAGAGACCCAGTACTTC.

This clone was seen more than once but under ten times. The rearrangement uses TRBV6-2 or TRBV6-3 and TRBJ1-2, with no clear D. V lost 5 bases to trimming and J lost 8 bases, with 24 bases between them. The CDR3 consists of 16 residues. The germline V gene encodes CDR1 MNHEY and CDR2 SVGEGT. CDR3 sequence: CASSNPRTYMGQGYTF. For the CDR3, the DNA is TGTGCCAGCAGTAACCCCAGGACCTATATGGGTCAGGGCTACACCTTC.

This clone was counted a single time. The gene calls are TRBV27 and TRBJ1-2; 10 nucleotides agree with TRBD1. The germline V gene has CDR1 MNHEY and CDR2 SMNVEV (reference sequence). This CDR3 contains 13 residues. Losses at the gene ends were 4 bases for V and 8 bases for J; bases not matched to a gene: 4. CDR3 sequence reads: CASSSGQGQGYTF. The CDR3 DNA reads TGTGCCAGCAGTTCGGGACAGGGGCAAGGCTACACCTTC.

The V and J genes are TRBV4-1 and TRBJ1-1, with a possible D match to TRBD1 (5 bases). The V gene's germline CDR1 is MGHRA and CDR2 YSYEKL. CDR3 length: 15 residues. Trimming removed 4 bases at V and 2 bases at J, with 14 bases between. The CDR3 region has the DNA TGCGCCAGCAGCCGGCGTCAGGGAATTAACACTGAAGCTTTCTTT. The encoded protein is CASSRRQGINTEAFF.

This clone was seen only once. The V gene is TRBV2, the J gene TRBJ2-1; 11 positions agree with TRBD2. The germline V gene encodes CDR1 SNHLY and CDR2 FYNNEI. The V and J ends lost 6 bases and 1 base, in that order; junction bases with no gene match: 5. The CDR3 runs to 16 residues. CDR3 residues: CASSIAGGPSYNEQFF. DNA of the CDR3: TGTGCCAGCAGCATAGCGGGGGGGCCGTCCTACAATGAGCAGTTCTTC.

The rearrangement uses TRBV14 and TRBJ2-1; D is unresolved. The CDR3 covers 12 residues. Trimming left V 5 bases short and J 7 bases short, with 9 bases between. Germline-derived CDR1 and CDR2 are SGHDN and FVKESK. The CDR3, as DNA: TGTGCCAGCAGCACGCGTAAGAATGAGCAGTTCTTC. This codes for CASSTRKNEQFF.

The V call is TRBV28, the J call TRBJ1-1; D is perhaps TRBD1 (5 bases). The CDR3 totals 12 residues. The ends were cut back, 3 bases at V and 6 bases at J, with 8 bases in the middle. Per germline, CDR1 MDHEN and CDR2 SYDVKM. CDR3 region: CASSLGGAEAFF. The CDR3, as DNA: TGTGCCAGCAGTTTGGGGGGGGCTGAAGCTTTCTTT.

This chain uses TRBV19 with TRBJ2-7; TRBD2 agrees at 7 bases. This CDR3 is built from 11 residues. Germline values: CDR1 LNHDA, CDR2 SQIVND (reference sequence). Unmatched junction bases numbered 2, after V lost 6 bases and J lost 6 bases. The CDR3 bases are TGTGCCAGTAGGGGGGGGTTCGAGCAGTACTTC. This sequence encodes CASRGGFEQYF.

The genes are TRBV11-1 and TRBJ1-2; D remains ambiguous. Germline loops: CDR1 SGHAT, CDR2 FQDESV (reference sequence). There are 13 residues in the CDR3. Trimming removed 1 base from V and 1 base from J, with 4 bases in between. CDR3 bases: TGTGCCAGCAGCTTAGAAATTAACTATGGCTACACCTTC. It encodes CASSLEINYGYTF.

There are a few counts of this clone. CDR3 in DNA: TGTGCCAGTAGTCCCGGATGGGGGGAAAAACTGTTTTTT. It encodes CASSPGWGEKLFF. V is TRBV19 and J is TRBJ1-4; maybe TRBD1 (5 bases). Per the germline V gene, CDR1 is LNHDA and CDR2 is SQIVND (reference sequence). V gave up 5 bases and J gave up 8 bases, with 12 bases separating them. The CDR3 consists of 13 residues.

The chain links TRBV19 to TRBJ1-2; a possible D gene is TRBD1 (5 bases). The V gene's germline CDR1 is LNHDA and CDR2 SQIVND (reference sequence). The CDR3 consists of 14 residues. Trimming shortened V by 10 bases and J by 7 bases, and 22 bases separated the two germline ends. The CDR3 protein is CATQIGDRDFGYTF. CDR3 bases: TGTGCCACCCAAATCGGGGATCGGGACTTTGGCTACACCTTC.

CDR3 coding DNA: TGTGCCAGCAGTTTTATAGACAGGAGGGAAGCTTTCTTT. Its translation is CASSFIDRREAFF. The J gene is TRBJ1-1, the V gene TRBV6-5; tentatively, D is TRBD1 (6 bases). V was clipped by 4 bases and J by 8 bases, with 14 bases between them. CDR1 is MNHEY and CDR2 is SVGAGI in the germline V gene. The CDR3 is 13 amino acids.